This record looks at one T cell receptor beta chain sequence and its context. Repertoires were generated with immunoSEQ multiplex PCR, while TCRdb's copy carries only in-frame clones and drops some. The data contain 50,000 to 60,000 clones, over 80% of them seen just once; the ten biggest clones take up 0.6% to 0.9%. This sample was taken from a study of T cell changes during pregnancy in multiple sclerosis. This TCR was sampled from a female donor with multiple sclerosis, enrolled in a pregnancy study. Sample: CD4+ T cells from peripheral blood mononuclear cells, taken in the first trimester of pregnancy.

The CDR3 DNA follows: TGTGCCAGCAGCCCCACACGGGCTGGAAACACCATATATTTT. Residues: CASSPTRAGNTIYF. The rearrangement uses TRBV7-9 and TRBJ1-3, with D uncertain. Germline values: CDR1 SEHNR, CDR2 FQNEAQ (reference sequence). The CDR3 is made up of 14 amino acids. Trimming removed 5 bases from V and 2 bases from J, with 10 bases in between.